These 9 T cell receptor beta chains share one sample of origin, sequenced in a study of blood T cell repertoires in COVID-19 (dated by TCRdb to the early 2020s). Preparation of the library involved the immunoSEQ multiplex PCR assay. The clones in this table, taken by TCRdb from immuneACCESS, are in-frame only. Not every clone is retained; where verified, under half of the shortfall comes from an unresolved V gene, and the cause of the rest is unknown. Within this sample are some 45,000 clones, with roughly 82% of them counted one time only. The ten biggest clones cover over 12% of the sample. Sample: peripheral blood. These TCRs come from a human donor in a cohort sampled during active COVID-19.

This chain links TRBV28 with TRBJ2-7, with 8 bases fitting TRBD2. The CDR3 spans 15 residues. Germline assignment: CDR1 MDHEN and CDR2 SYDVKM. With V trimmed by 7 bases and J by 2 bases, 10 bases remained unmatched. The CDR3 nucleotides read TGTGCCAGCACCCCGTCGGGGGGGTCAACCTACGAGCAGTACTTC. It specifies CASTPSGGSTYEQYF.

The chain recombines TRBV6-1 with TRBJ1-2, with 8 bases matching TRBD1. With 2 bases clipped from V and 6 bases from J, the junction kept 5 bases outside the gene matches. The CDR3 runs to 14 residues. Germline V gives CDR1 MNHNS, CDR2 SASEGT. CDR3 in amino acids: CASSEFGQGNGYTF. Written as DNA, the CDR3 is TGTGCCAGCAGTGAATTCGGACAGGGCAATGGCTACACCTTC.

The V and J genes are TRBV7-8 and TRBJ2-5, with 7 nucleotides matching TRBD1. V shed 0 bases, J shed 6 bases, and the junction held 4 bases outside the gene matches. The germline V gene encodes CDR1 SGHVS and CDR2 FQNEAQ. This CDR3 comprises 14 residues. CDR3 sequence: CASSLAGTEKTQYF. In nucleotides, the CDR3 is TGTGCCAGCAGCTTAGCAGGGACAGAGAAGACCCAGTACTTC.

This chain connects TRBV11-3 to TRBJ2-2; D might be TRBD1 (5 bases). Deletions cut 10 bases from V and 2 bases from J, with 14 bases between. This CDR3 spans 14 amino acids. Looked up from germline, CDR1 is SGHNT and CDR2 is YENEEA. CDR3 protein: CATSTRVNTGELFF. The CDR3 coding sequence is TGTGCCACCTCCACCAGGGTAAACACCGGGGAGCTGTTTTTT. Drawing the rest from reference TRBV11-3 and TRBJ2-2, the complete variable domain is EAGVVQSPRYKIIEKKQPVAFWCNPISGHNTLYWYLQNLGQGPELLIRYENEEAVDDSQLPKDRFSAERLKGVDSTLKIQPAELGDSAVYLCATSTRVNTGELFFGEGSRLTVL.

This clone was seen just once. This chain joins TRBV7-2 and TRBJ2-7; 8 bases fit TRBD1. CDR1 SGHTA and CDR2 FQGNSA come from the germline V gene. The CDR3 covers 14 residues. Trimming cost V 2 bases and J 5 bases; bases outside gene matches: 5. CDR3 protein: CASSLTGGAHEQYF. In nucleotides, the CDR3 is TGTGCCAGCAGCTTAACAGGGGGTGCCCACGAGCAGTACTTC.

This chain links TRBV3-1 (or the pseudogene TRBV3-2) with TRBJ1-5; 9 bases agree with TRBD1. CDR1 LGHDT and CDR2 YNNKEL come from the germline V gene (reference sequence). The CDR3 totals 12 residues. The J segment lost 4 bases and the V segment lost 11 bases, leaving 3 bases of the junction unmatched. The DNA for the CDR3 is TGTGCCGCCGGGACAGGGAATCAGCCCCAGCATTTT. It is translated as CAAGTGNQPQHF.

V is TRBV27 and J is TRBJ2-7; 9 nucleotides line up with TRBD1. Germline V lookup: CDR1 MNHEY, CDR2 SMNVEV (reference sequence). This CDR3 is built from 15 residues. J lost 6 bases, V lost 8 bases, and 14 bases had no gene match. The CDR3 here is CASLRTGGAFGEQYF. DNA for the CDR3: TGTGCCAGCCTGAGAACAGGGGGCGCATTCGGCGAGCAGTACTTC.

The V call is TRBV29-1, the J call TRBJ2-3; 7 bases fit TRBD2. This CDR3 has 14 residues. J lost 0 bases, V lost 5 bases, and 5 bases had no gene match. The germline V gene has CDR1 SQVTM and CDR2 ANQGSEA. This chain's CDR3 is CSVPLRESTDTQYF. In nucleotides, the CDR3 is TGCAGCGTTCCGTTGCGGGAGAGCACAGATACGCAGTATTTT.

The genes are TRBV11-1 and TRBJ2-3; D perhaps matches TRBD2 (5 bases). Trimming pared 5 bases from V and 2 bases from J, leaving 17 bases between. This CDR3 has 16 amino acids. Germline assignment: CDR1 SGHAT and CDR2 FQDESV (reference sequence). Written as DNA, the CDR3 is TGTGCCAGCAGCCTAAGCCGGGAACCCTTCACAGATACGCAGTATTTT. This codes for CASSLSREPFTDTQYF.